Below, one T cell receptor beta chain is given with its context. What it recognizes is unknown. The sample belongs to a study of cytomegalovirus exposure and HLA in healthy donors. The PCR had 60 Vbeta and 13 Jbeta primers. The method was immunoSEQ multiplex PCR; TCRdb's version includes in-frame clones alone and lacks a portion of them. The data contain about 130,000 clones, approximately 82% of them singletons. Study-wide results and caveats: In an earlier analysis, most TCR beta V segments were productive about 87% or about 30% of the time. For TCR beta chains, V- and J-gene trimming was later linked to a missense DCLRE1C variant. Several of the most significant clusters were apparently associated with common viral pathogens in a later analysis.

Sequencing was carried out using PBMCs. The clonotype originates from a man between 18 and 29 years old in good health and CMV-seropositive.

Here the CDR3 DNA reads TGTGCCAGCACCGTATGGGGGGGCATACGAAATACGCAGTATTTT. Encoded protein: CASTVWGGIRNTQYF. The rearrangement uses TRBV28 and TRBJ2-3; possibly TRBD2 for D (7 bases). The CDR3 has 15 amino acids. With 7 bases removed from V and 7 bases from J, the gap between germline ends came to 21 bases. Germline V CDR1 and CDR2: MDHEN, SYDVKM.